This entry concerns a single T cell receptor (beta chain). Its antigen is undetermined. Data came from immunoSEQ multiplex PCR; TCRdb stores just in-frame clones and leaves some out. This table has approximately 15,000 clones, approximately 80% appearing once. The CDR3 is 19 residues long. Per the germline V gene, CDR1 is LNHNV and CDR2 is YYDKDF (reference sequence). Germline trimming cut 0 bases from V and 8 bases from J; bases unmatched to any gene: 19. The data stem from a study of CD4+ T cells in melanoma. Whole-study results and caveats: In melanoma, neoantigen-specific CD4+ T cells reportedly differed in differentiation state. A reported correlation linked neoantigen-specific CD4+ T cells to CD8+, macrophage and B cell function.

The clonotype originates from a human donor with melanoma. The chain employs TRBV15 and TRBJ1-2; 9 positions agree with TRBD1. The sequencing sample was made of cells from a culture (not recorded whether cultured in vitro). CDR3 in DNA: TGTGCCACCAGCAGAGATCTGGGGGGACAGGGCTATCCCGTTGTGGGCTACACCTTC. Translation gives CATSRDLGGQGYPVVGYTF.